Each of the 27 T cell receptor beta chains below was sequenced from the same sample in a study of blood T cells in healthy people across ages. Through a sample-barcoded 5' primer and a J-beta primer mix, a second PCR was run for roughly 6 to 11 cycles. TCRdb independently ran MiXCR on the 5' RACE reads; one entry per CDR3 protein. The sample records roughly 500,000 distinct CDR3 sequences, nearly 25% being singletons. The same sample was also studied in work on T cells of mothers and their children.

The sample comprised blood. The receptor set was obtained from a boy aged 10-17 years in good health.

This clonotype appeared many times. This chain joins TRBV29-1 and TRBJ2-7; weak D call: TRBD1 (5 bases). In germline, CDR1 is SQVTM, CDR2 ANQGSEA. The CDR3 runs to 13 residues. The V end was cut by 3 bases, the J end by 1 base, with 10 bases between. The CDR3 DNA sequence: TGCAGCGTTGAGGGGCAGAATTCCTACGAGCAGTACTTC. The encoded protein is CSVEGQNSYEQYF.

This clonotype has a handful of counts. The gene calls are TRBV29-1 and TRBJ1-1, with unresolved D. Germline V gene sequence: CDR1 SQVTM, CDR2 ANQGSEA. V gave up 5 bases and J gave up 0 bases, with 7 bases separating them. This CDR3 comprises 12 residues. The CDR3 DNA is TGCAGCGTTTCAGTGATGAACACTGAAGCTTTCTTT. Protein sequence: CSVSVMNTEAFF. Together with reference TRBV29-1 and TRBJ1-1, the CDR3 gives the full variable domain: SAVISQKPSRDICQRGTSLTIQCQVDSQVTMMFWYRQQPGQSLTLIATANQGSEATYESGFVIDKFPISRPNLTFSTLTVSNMSPEDSSIYLCSVSVMNTEAFFGQGTRLTVV.

The chain couples TRBV12-3 or TRBV12-4 to TRBJ2-7; D is ambiguous. Trimming took 6 bases from V and 6 from J, leaving 18 bases between them. The CDR3 length is 14 residues. As DNA, the CDR3 is TGTGCCAGCAGCCATCTGGGTGACTTGGGCGAGCAGTACTTC. As protein: CASSHLGDLGEQYF.

This clonotype has at least ten counts. The J gene is TRBJ2-5, the V gene TRBV12-3 or TRBV12-4, with 9 bases fitting TRBD1. The DNA end is a closer match to TRBJ2-1, so the J assignment may be wrong. The length of the CDR3 is 13 residues. CDR3 sequence reads: CASRQGAGDEQFF. The CDR3 bases are TGTGCCAGCAGACAGGGGGCGGGAGATGAGCAGTTCTTC.

The chain links TRBV4-1 to TRBJ2-5; D is ambiguous. Trimming took 4 bases from V and 4 from J, leaving 19 bases between them. CDR3 length: 16 amino acids. Germline loops: CDR1 MGHRA, CDR2 YSYEKL. As DNA, the CDR3 is TGCGCCAGCAGCCCCCGGCAGGCCAGCCTGGGAGAGACCCAGTACTTC. It yields the protein CASSPRQASLGETQYF.

The chain combines TRBV12-3 or TRBV12-4 with TRBJ1-2, with D hard to call. The CDR3 is 13 residues long. Between the trimmed V and J ends, which lost 1 base and 3 bases, there was a span of 6 bases. The CDR3 spells CASSLGAYYGYTF. The CDR3, as DNA: TGTGCCAGCAGTTTAGGGGCCTACTATGGCTACACCTTC.

This clonotype was observed a few times. The CDR3 loop reads CASSLVAGDTEAFF. The CDR3 DNA sequence: TGTGCCAGCAGCTTAGTGGCAGGGGACACTGAAGCTTTCTTT. The V and J genes are TRBV7-9 and TRBJ1-1, with D possibly matching TRBD1 (6 bases). The CDR3 totals 14 residues. Germline lookup yields CDR1 SEHNR and CDR2 FQNEAQ (reference sequence). Between the trimmed V and J ends, which lost 1 base and 3 bases, there was a span of 9 bases. The full variable domain, completed using reference TRBV7-9 and TRBJ1-1, is DTGVSQNPRHKITKRGQNVTFRCDPISEHNRLYWYRQTLGQGPEFLTYFQNEAQLEKSRLLSDRFSAERPKGSFSTLEIQRTEQGDSAMYLCASSLVAGDTEAFFGQGTRLTVV.

This clonotype was counted between two and nine times. The chain is built from TRBV4-2 and TRBJ2-5; D is possibly TRBD1 (6 bases). Germline V gene sequence: CDR1 LGHNA, CDR2 YNFKEQ. Trimming pared 0 bases from V and 4 bases from J, leaving 18 bases between. This CDR3 region has 17 residues. The CDR3 DNA reads TGTGCCAGCAGCCAAGAGGTCTCGGTTTCCAGGGGAGAGACCCAGTACTTC. Amino acids: CASSQEVSVSRGETQYF.

The chain's CDR3 is CASSLLTSGHEQFF. The CDR3 DNA sequence: TGTGCCAGCAGCTTATTGACTAGCGGCCATGAGCAGTTCTTC. The chain is built from TRBV7-2 and TRBJ2-1, with 9 bases that match TRBD2. CDR3 length: 14 amino acids. Germline CDR1 and CDR2: SGHTA and FQGNSA. The ends lost 2 bases at V and 8 bases at J; junction bases unmatched: 4.

The chain employs TRBV13 and TRBJ2-7; TRBD2 aligns across 9 bases. After removal of 1 base from V and 2 bases from J, the junction contained 6 bases not matched to a gene. The CDR3 consists of 16 residues. Germline CDR1 PRHDT, CDR2 FYEKMQ (reference sequence). CDR3 DNA: TGTGCCAGCAGCTTAGACGGCGGGAGGGCCCCCTACGAGCAGTACTTC. Protein: CASSLDGGRAPYEQYF.

The V and J genes are TRBV2 and TRBJ2-3; 10 bases map to TRBD1. Trimming at V came to 6 bases and at J to 0 bases, leaving 3 bases not matched to a gene. This CDR3 has 15 residues. Germline V gene sequence: CDR1 SNHLY, CDR2 FYNNEI. This CDR3 reads CASRRGQGSTDTQYF. The CDR3 DNA is TGTGCCAGCAGAAGGGGACAGGGGAGCACAGATACGCAGTATTTT.

V is TRBV5-6 and J is TRBJ2-1; D may match TRBD1 or TRBD2 (6 bases each). The germline CDR1 and CDR2 sequences are SGHDT and YYEEEE. V lost 0 bases and J 1 base, leaving 11 bases between the germline ends. This CDR3 has 16 residues. CDR3 in DNA: TGTGCCAGCAGCTTGGGGGGGGCCCGATCCTACAATGAGCAGTTCTTC. This codes for CASSLGGARSYNEQFF.

This clonotype was observed a handful of times. The V and J genes are TRBV28 and TRBJ2-5, with 7 bases lining up with TRBD2. The closer fit of TRBJ2-7 to the DNA end suggests the J call may be wrong. The CDR3 sequence is 13 residues long. Germline lookup yields CDR1 MDHEN and CDR2 SYDVKM. The CDR3 sequence: CASVGGSSYEQYF. CDR3 sequence (DNA): TGTGCCAGCGTGGGGGGGAGCTCCTACGAGCAGTACTTC.

The CDR3 region has the DNA TGCGCCAGCAGCAGGATTCAGGGGAGTACTGAAGCTTTCTTT. This sequence encodes CASSRIQGSTEAFF. The chain joins TRBV5-1 to TRBJ1-1; D possibly corresponds to TRBD1 (6 bases). This CDR3 is built from 14 residues. Trimming took off 4 bases at V and 5 bases at J, with 15 bases between the two ends. Germline CDR1 and CDR2: SGHRS and YFSETQ.

This clonotype has more than one count but fewer than ten. The CDR3: CASSFVRLAGGLTDTQYF. DNA of the CDR3: TGTGCCAGCAGTTTTGTAAGGCTAGCGGGAGGGCTCACAGATACGCAGTATTTT. The chain has TRBV28 and TRBJ2-3; 12 bases line up with TRBD2. J was trimmed by 2 bases and V by 3 bases; bases with no gene match: 9. Germline V gene data show CDR1 as MDHEN and CDR2 as SYDVKM. This CDR3 has 18 residues.

This clonotype has a count of ten or more. The chain joins TRBV7-9 to TRBJ2-5, with 7 bases matching TRBD1. The last part of the DNA fits TRBJ2-7 better; the J call may be wrong. Looked up from germline, CDR1 is SEHNR and CDR2 is FQNEAQ (reference sequence). This CDR3 spans 14 amino acids. Written as DNA, the CDR3 is TGTGCCAGCAGCCCGCGACGGGACAGCTACGAGCAGTACTTC. It codes for CASSPRRDSYEQYF.

V is TRBV20-1 and J is TRBJ1-1, with D perhaps TRBD1 (6 bases). The CDR3 runs to 13 residues. Between the trimmed V and J ends, which lost 5 bases and 3 bases, there was a span of 13 bases. Per germline, CDR1 DFQATT and CDR2 SNEGSKA (reference sequence). The CDR3 nucleotides read TGCAGTGCTGGCAAAGGGGGGGACACTGAAGCTTTCTTT. Translating gives CSAGKGGDTEAFF.

This clonotype was seen a handful of times. The chain recombines TRBV6-2 or TRBV6-3 with TRBJ1-4; 7 positions agree with TRBD1. V was pared by 6 bases and J by 7 bases, with 11 bases of the junction left unmatched. The CDR3 has 15 residues. Germline CDR1 reads MNHEY; CDR2 reads SVGEGT. DNA for the CDR3: TGTGCCAGCAGAAAAACCGGGACAGCCTCTGAAAAACTGTTTTTT. Encoded protein: CASRKTGTASEKLFF.

V gene TRBV27 combines with J gene TRBJ1-6; D is unresolved. In germline, CDR1 is MNHEY, CDR2 SMNVEV (reference sequence). Deletions cut 5 bases from V and 8 bases from J, with 13 bases between. The CDR3 runs 14 residues. The DNA for the CDR3 is TGTGCCAGCAGTCCGAGTATGGGAGATTCACCCCTCCACTTT. This encodes CASSPSMGDSPLHF.

This clonotype was detected only a few times. This rearrangement joins TRBV27 to TRBJ2-1, with 7 bases identical to TRBD1. CDR3 length: 19 residues. CDR1 is MNHEY and CDR2 is SMNVEV in the germline V gene (reference sequence). With 2 bases clipped from V and 4 bases from J, the junction kept 17 bases outside the gene matches. The CDR3 coding sequence is TGTGCCAGCAGTTTACGGGCAGGGGGTCTAGGTAATGCTTACAATGAGCAGTTCTTC. Amino acid sequence: CASSLRAGGLGNAYNEQFF.

This clonotype has just a few counts. The J gene is TRBJ2-7, the V gene TRBV14, with 7 bases identical to TRBD1. J lost 6 bases, V lost 4 bases, and 9 bases had no gene match. The CDR3 is 14 amino acids. Germline V gene lookup returns CDR1 SGHDN and CDR2 FVKESK. The CDR3 loop is CASSLWTGKGEQYF. Written as DNA, the CDR3 is TGTGCCAGCAGCCTGTGGACAGGCAAAGGCGAGCAGTACTTC.

This clonotype occurred a few times. The rearrangement joins TRBV7-9 to TRBJ2-5, with a possible D match to TRBD1 (7 bases). The J call may be in error: the DNA end matches TRBJ2-7 better. CDR1 and CDR2 from the germline V gene are SEHNR and FQNEAQ (reference sequence). There are 18 residues in the CDR3. The CDR3 DNA reads as TGTGCCAGCAGCTCAACCGATGAGCAGGGGGGAATCTCCTACGAGCAGTACTTC. It codes for CASSSTDEQGGISYEQYF.

This clonotype appeared a few times. Compared with germline, one end of the junction differs, possibly owing to a read error. The chain is built from TRBV6-2 or TRBV6-3 and TRBJ2-2; no reliable D call. The CDR3 spans 15 residues. Germline CDR1 reads MNHEY; CDR2 reads SVGEGT. In DNA, the CDR3 is TGTGCCAGCGGTTATGATTTCGCGAACACCGGGGAGCTGTTTTTT. It codes for CASGYDFANTGELFF.

The chain recombines TRBV29-1 with TRBJ2-7; D is unresolved. Germline CDR1 and CDR2: SQVTM and ANQGSEA. The CDR3 runs to 12 residues. The V end lost 0 bases, the J end lost 3 bases, and 6 bases lay between the germline ends. In DNA, the CDR3 is TGCAGCGTTGAAGATTATGACTACGAGCAGTACTTC. Residues: CSVEDYDYEQYF.

This chain joins TRBV5-4 and TRBJ2-2, with a weak D call TRBD1 (7 bases). Germline values: CDR1 SGHNT, CDR2 YYREEE (reference sequence). This CDR3 is 15 amino acids long. The V and J ends lost 0 bases and 4 bases respectively, with 10 bases between them. This CDR3 is CASSLDQGGTGELFF. CDR3 nucleotide sequence: TGTGCCAGCAGCTTGGATCAGGGGGGCACCGGGGAGCTGTTTTTT.

The chain is built from TRBV6-4 and TRBJ2-3; 10 bases align to TRBD2. With 6 bases clipped from V and 6 bases from J, the junction kept 9 bases outside the gene matches. The CDR3 runs to 15 residues. Germline V lookup: CDR1 MRHNA, CDR2 SNTAGT. This CDR3 reads CASSLGTSEGDTQYF. The CDR3 nucleotides are TGTGCCAGCAGCCTCGGGACTAGCGAGGGGGATACGCAGTATTTT.

The chain is built from TRBV28 and TRBJ2-3; TRBD2 might be the D (5 bases). Germline V gives CDR1 MDHEN, CDR2 SYDVKM. This CDR3 contains 14 residues. The ends were cut back, 6 bases at V and 3 bases at J, with 13 bases in the middle. CDR3 in amino acids: CASSSGLMTDTQYF. The CDR3 nucleotides read TGTGCCAGCAGCAGCGGCCTAATGACAGATACGCAGTATTTT.